Sequencing of this TCR beta chain was carried out in a study of neurological immune-mediated disorders. Synthesis of cDNA was carried out by template-switch 5'RACE. The reaction used 10-nucleotide random UMIs. TCRdb passed the 5' RACE reads through MiXCR, listing each CDR3 protein once. The sample includes approximately 66,000 distinct CDR3 sequences, nearly 3.5% of them seen just once. Trimming cost V 2 bases and J 8 bases, with 16 bases left between them. The V gene's germline CDR1 is DFQATT and CDR2 SNEGSKA (reference sequence). The CDR3 is made up of 14 amino acids. This clonotype was recorded at least ten times. Its specificity is not known. Overall study findings and caveats: On phylogenetic grouping, the repertoires of 18 of 34 multiple sclerosis patients fell within one related-CDR3 cluster, constituting a possible signature.

The V call is TRBV20-1, the J call TRBJ2-1; tentative D call: TRBD1 (6 bases). The sample taken for sequencing was PBMCs. This TCR came from a man aged 35 to 55 with multiple sclerosis. CDR3 coding DNA: TGCAGTGCTAGACGGCCCGAGGGGGTAGATGAGCAGTTCTTC. The encoded protein is CSARRPEGVDEQFF.